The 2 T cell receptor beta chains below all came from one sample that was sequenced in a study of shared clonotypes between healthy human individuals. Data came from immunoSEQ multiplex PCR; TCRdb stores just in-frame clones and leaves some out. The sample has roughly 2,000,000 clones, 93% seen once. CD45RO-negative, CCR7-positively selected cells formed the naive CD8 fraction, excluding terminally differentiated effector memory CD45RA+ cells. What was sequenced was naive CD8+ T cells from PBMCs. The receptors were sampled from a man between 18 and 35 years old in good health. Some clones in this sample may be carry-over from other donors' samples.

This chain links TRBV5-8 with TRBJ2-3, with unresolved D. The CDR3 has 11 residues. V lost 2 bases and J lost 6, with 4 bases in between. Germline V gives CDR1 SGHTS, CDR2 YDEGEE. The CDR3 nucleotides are TGTGCCAGCAGCTTAAGGGATACGCAGTATTTT. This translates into CASSLRDTQYF. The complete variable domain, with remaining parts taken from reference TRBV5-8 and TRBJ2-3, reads EAGVTQSPTHLIKTRGQQATLRCSPISGHTSVYWYQQALGLGLQFLLWYDEGEERNRGNFPPRFSGRQFPNYSSELNVNALELEDSALYLCASSLRDTQYFGPGTRLTVL.

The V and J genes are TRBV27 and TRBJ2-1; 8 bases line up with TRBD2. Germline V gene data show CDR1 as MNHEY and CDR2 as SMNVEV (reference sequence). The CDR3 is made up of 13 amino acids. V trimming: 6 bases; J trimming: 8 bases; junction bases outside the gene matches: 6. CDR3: CASRRGDGDEQFF. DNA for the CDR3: TGTGCCAGCAGGCGGGGGGACGGAGATGAGCAGTTCTTC.